What follows are 9 T cell receptor beta chains derived from one specimen sequenced in a study of a mutant IDH1 vaccine in newly diagnosed glioma (dated by TCRdb to the early 2020s). Libraries were constructed by the immunoSEQ multiplex PCR assay. TCRdb limited this immuneACCESS table to in-frame rearrangements with V and J called. A share of clones is missing; checked studies link under half to unresolved V genes, and the rest is unexplained. This sample is represented by under 80,000 clones; about 86% of them were singletons. The ten largest make up over 2.5% of the sample. Read against the paper, the sample's time point label means: baseline, week 1 (first vaccination visit). The treatment or condition label, as the study defines it: pre-vaccination baseline after standard-of-care therapy. The sequencing used PBMCs, collected from a glioma patient treated with radiotherapy, temozolomide or both. The receptors were gathered from a man in his thirties or forties with glioma.

This clone came up once. The DNA for the CDR3 is TGTGCCAGCAGTGAAGGAGGGACTAGCGGAGCCTCCACGGAGACCCAGTACTTC. Translating gives CASSEGGTSGASTETQYF. The chain is built from TRBV2 and TRBJ2-5, with TRBD2 matching over 11 bases. Trimming took 1 base from V and 5 from J; bases not matched to a gene: 12. There are 18 residues in the CDR3. Looked up from germline, CDR1 is SNHLY and CDR2 is FYNNEI.

The chain uses TRBV4-1 and TRBJ1-6; 9 bases are a match to TRBD1. The ends lost 4 bases at V and 6 bases at J; junction bases unmatched: 4. Germline CDR1 and CDR2: MGHRA and YSYEKL. This CDR3 contains 15 residues. The CDR3 here is CASSLPGQGNSPLHF. The CDR3 DNA is TGCGCCAGCAGCCTTCCGGGACAGGGTAATTCACCCCTCCACTTT.

This clone has a single count. The V gene is TRBV4-2, the J gene TRBJ2-1; 7 bases align to TRBD2. V lost 4 bases, J lost 5 bases, and 20 bases stayed unmatched. Germline V gene sequence: CDR1 LGHNA, CDR2 YNFKEQ. The CDR3 covers 19 residues. DNA of the CDR3: TGTGCCAGCAGCCGGAGACTAGCAGTGGGGGAGGGAACCAACAATGAGCAGTTCTTC. Its protein is CASSRRLAVGEGTNNEQFF.

The chain employs TRBV4-1 and TRBJ2-7, with D possibly TRBD1 on 5 matching bases. The CDR3 sequence is 14 residues long. The germline V and J ends were trimmed by 4 bases and 5 bases, with 15 bases remaining between them. CDR1 MGHRA and CDR2 YSYEKL come from the germline V gene. CDR3 sequence (DNA): TGCGCCAGCAGCCCTCAAGGCAGGGTCAACGAGCAGTACTTC. Translated, it gives CASSPQGRVNEQYF.

This clone was seen more than once but under ten times. This chain connects TRBV4-2 to TRBJ2-3; D not certain. Deletions cut 0 bases from V and 1 base from J, with 8 bases between. The CDR3 is 15 amino acids. Looked up from germline, CDR1 is LGHNA and CDR2 is YNFKEQ. CDR3 protein: CASSQDKSGTDTQYF. CDR3 coding DNA: TGTGCCAGCAGCCAAGATAAGTCGGGCACAGATACGCAGTATTTT.

The chain uses TRBV19 and TRBJ1-1; D remains ambiguous. Trimming removed 4 bases from V and 1 base from J, with 16 bases in between. This CDR3 is built from 16 residues. In germline, CDR1 is LNHDA, CDR2 SQIVND (reference sequence). The CDR3 here is CASSRVWASGNTEAFF. The CDR3 DNA reads TGTGCCAGTAGTAGAGTTTGGGCATCGGGGAACACTGAAGCTTTCTTT.

The gene calls are TRBV10-3 and TRBJ2-7; D possibly corresponds to TRBD1 (6 bases). The ends were cut back, 2 bases at V and 3 bases at J, with 14 bases in the middle. Looked up from germline, CDR1 is ENHRY and CDR2 is SYGVKD. This CDR3 contains 15 residues. This CDR3 is CAISETQGEGYEQYF. The CDR3 DNA sequence: TGTGCCATCAGTGAGACACAGGGTGAAGGCTACGAGCAGTACTTC.

The chain employs TRBV19 and TRBJ1-2; D remains unclear. Trimming removed 7 bases from V and 7 bases from J, with 19 bases in between. CDR3 length: 14 amino acids. Germline V CDR1 and CDR2: LNHDA, SQIVND (reference sequence). DNA for the CDR3: TGTGCCAGTACAAGGGCAGGTTCGTTCGGTGGCTACACCTTC. Encoded protein: CASTRAGSFGGYTF.

The rearrangement uses TRBV18 and TRBJ1-6; no clear D gene. The CDR3 is 13 amino acids. The V gene lost 2 bases and the J gene lost 7 bases, with 6 bases spanning the gap. Germline CDR1 reads KGHSH; CDR2 reads LQKENI. The CDR3 is CASSPGRNSPLHF. The CDR3 DNA sequence: TGTGCCAGCTCACCAGGGAGAAATTCACCCCTCCACTTT.